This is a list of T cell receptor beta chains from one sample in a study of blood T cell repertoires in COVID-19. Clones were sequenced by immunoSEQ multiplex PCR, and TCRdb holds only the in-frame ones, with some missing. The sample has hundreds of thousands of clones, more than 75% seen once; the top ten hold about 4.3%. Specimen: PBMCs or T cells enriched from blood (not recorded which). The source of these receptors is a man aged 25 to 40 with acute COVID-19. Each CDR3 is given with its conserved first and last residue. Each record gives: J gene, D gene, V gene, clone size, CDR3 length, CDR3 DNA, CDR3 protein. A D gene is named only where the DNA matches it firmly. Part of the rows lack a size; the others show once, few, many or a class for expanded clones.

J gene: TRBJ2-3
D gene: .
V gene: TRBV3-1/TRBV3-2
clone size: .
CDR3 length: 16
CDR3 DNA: TGTGCCAGCAGCCTAGCGGAAGAGAACTATGCAGATACGCAGTATTTT
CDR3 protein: CASSLAEENYADTQYF

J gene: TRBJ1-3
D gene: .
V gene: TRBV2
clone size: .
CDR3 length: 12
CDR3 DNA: TGTGCCAGCCTCGGGTCCTTAAACACCATATATTTT
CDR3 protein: CASLGSLNTIYF

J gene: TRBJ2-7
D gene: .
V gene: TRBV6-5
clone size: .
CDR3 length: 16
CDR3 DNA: TGTGCCAGCAGTTACTTATCGGTTACAGGCCCCTACGAGCAGTACTTC
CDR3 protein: CASSYLSVTGPYEQYF

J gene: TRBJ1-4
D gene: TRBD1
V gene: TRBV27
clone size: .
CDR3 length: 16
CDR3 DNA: TGTGCCAGCAGTTTCTTCAGGGGGTTAACTAATGAAAAACTGTTTTTT
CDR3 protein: CASSFFRGLTNEKLFF

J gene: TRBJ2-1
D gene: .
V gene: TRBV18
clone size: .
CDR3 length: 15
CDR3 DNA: TGTGCCAGCTCAGGGGACACAGGCTCGAGGAGTAAGCAGTTCTTC
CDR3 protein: CASSGDTGSRSKQFF

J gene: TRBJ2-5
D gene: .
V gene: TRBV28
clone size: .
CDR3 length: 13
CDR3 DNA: TGTGCCAGCAGTTTACCGGGGTGGGAGACCCAGTACTTC
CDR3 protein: CASSLPGWETQYF

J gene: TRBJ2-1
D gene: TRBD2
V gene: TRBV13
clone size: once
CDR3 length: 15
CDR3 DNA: TGTGCCAGCAGTTTTAGCGGGGGGGCTAATAATGAGCAGTTCTTC
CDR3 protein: CASSFSGGANNEQFF

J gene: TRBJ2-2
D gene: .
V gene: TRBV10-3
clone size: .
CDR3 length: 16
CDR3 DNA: TGTGCCATCAGTGAGTCGCAGGGGCAGGGCACCGGGGAGCTGTTTTTT
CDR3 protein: CAISESQGQGTGELFF

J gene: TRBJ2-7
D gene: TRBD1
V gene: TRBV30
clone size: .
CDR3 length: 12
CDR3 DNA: TGTGCCTTCCGGGACAGGGAGAATTTCGGGTACTTC
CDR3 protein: CAFRDRENFGYF

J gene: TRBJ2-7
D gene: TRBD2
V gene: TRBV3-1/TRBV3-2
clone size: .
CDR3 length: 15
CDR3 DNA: TGTGCCAGCAGCCAAGGAGGGACTAGCTCGTGGGAGCAGTACTTC
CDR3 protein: CASSQGGTSSWEQYF

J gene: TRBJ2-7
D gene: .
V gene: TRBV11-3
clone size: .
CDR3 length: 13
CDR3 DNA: TGTGCCAGCTCCGGACTGTCATCCTACGAGCAGTACTTC
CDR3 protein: CASSGLSSYEQYF

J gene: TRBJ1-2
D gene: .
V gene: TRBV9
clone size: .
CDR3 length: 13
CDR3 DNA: TGTGCCAGCAGCATTACGGGGGTCGATGGCTACACCTTC
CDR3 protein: CASSITGVDGYTF

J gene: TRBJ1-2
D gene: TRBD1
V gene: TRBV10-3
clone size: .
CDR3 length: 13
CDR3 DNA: TGTGCCATGGCCTGGGACAGGGCGGGAGGCTACACCTTC
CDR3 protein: CAMAWDRAGGYTF

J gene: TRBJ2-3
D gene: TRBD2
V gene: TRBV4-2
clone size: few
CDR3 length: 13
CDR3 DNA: TGTGCCAGCAGTAGCGGGGGCACAGATACGCAGTATTTT
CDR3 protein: CASSSGGTDTQYF

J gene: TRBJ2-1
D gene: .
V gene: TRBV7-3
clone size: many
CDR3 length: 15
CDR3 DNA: TGTGCCAGCAGCTTAGCGCGGGGGCCTATGAATGAGCAGTTCTTC
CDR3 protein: CASSLARGPMNEQFF

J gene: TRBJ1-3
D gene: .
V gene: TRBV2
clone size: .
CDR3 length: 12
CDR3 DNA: TGTGCCAGCAGTCACTCTGGAAACACCATATATTTT
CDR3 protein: CASSHSGNTIYF

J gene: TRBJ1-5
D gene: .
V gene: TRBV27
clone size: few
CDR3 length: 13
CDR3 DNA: TGTGCCAGCAGTCCACAGACAGGTCAGCCCCAGCATTTT
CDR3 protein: CASSPQTGQPQHF

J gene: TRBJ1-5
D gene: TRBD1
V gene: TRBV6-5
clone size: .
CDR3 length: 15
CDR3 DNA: TGTGCCAGCAGTTCCAGGGGGACCAGCAATCAGCCCCAGCATTTT
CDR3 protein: CASSSRGTSNQPQHF

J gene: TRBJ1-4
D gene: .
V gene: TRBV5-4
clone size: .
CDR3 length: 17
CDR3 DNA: TGTGCCAGCAGCTTGGCGCGGGGTCCTGTTAAGGGTGAAAAACTGTTTTTT
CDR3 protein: CASSLARGPVKGEKLFF

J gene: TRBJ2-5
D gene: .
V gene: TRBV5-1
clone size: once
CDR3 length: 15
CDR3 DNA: TGCGCCAGCAGCCGTAACACAGGGTATGGCGAGACCCAGTACTTC
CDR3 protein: CASSRNTGYGETQYF

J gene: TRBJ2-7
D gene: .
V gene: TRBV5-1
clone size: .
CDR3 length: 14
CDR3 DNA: TGCGCCAGCAGTCAGGGGTTGCTCTCCTACGAGCAGTACTTC
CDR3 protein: CASSQGLLSYEQYF

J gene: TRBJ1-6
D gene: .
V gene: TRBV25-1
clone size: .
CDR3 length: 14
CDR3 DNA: TGTGCCAGCAGTGAAAGGCAGGGGTTTGCACCCCTCCACTTT
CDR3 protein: CASSERQGFAPLHF